These T cell receptor beta chains were read from a single sample in a study of T cells in Graves' hyperthyroidism and ophthalmopathy. TCRdb processed the multiplex PCR reads anew with MiXCR; each CDR3 protein has one entry. The sample carries approximately 690,000 distinct CDR3 sequences, approximately 14% recorded once. Sequenced material: blood. Receptors originate from a woman aged 50 to 60 with Graves' ophthalmopathy. The CDR3 runs from the conserved cysteine through the conserved F or W. A D gene is named only where the DNA matches it firmly. The listing skips clone size in some rows; elsewhere it reads once, few, many or a size class.

v_call	d_call	j_call	clone_size	cdr3_nt	cdr3_aa
TRBV6-2/TRBV6-3	TRBD2	TRBJ2-1	many	TGTGCCAGCAGTTACTCCTTAGCGGGCGAGCAGTTCTTC	CASSYSLAGEQFF
TRBV18	TRBD2	TRBJ2-7	few	TGTGCCAGCTCTTATGAGACTAGCGGGGCTCGAGAGCAGTACTTC	CASSYETSGAREQYF
TRBV20-1	NA	TRBJ2-7	NA	TGCAGTGCTAAAAGGACCAGGGTCTTGGGGGAGCAGTACTTC	CSAKRTRVLGEQYF
TRBV14	TRBD1	TRBJ2-7	few	TGTGCCAGCAGCCAAGGTGGGACAGGTCCCTCCTACGAGCAGTACTTC	CASSQGGTGPSYEQYF
TRBV7-9	TRBD2	TRBJ2-2	few	TGTGCCAGCAGCCGAAAGGGACTAGCGGGAGCTTCCGGGGAGCTGTTTTTT	CASSRKGLAGASGELFF
TRBV6-1	NA	TRBJ1-5	many	TGTGCCAGCACCGAACGGGGGCTGCAGCCCCAGCATTTT	CASTERGLQPQHF
TRBV11-3	TRBD2	TRBJ2-1	many	TGTGCCAGCAGCTTCGACGATCTAGCGGGAGGTCCAACCATTTACAATGAGCAGTTCTTC	CASSFDDLAGGPTIYNEQFF
TRBV19	NA	TRBJ2-6	NA	TGTGCCAGTAGTATAGGGGGAAGCTCTGGGGCCAACGTCCTGACTTTC	CASSIGGSSGANVLTF
TRBV28	TRBD1	TRBJ2-7	many	TGTGCCAGCAGCCGAGGGACAGGGAGCTCCTACGAGCAGTACTTC	CASSRGTGSSYEQYF
TRBV12-3/TRBV12-4	NA	TRBJ1-2	many	TGTGCCAACAGGGTTTCCGGGAGCTCGGGTGGCTACACCTTC	CANRVSGSSGGYTF
TRBV20-1	NA	TRBJ1-5	few	TGCAGTGCTAGGGCAAGCGGTGGTCAGCCCCAGCATTTT	CSARASGGQPQHF
TRBV12-3/TRBV12-4	TRBD2	TRBJ2-3	many	TGTGCCAGCAGCCCAGCGGGAGGCCTGACAGATACGCAGTATTTT	CASSPAGGLTDTQYF
TRBV18	NA	TRBJ2-3	many	TGTGCCAGCTCTCCTCGACAGACAGATACGCAGTATTTT	CASSPRQTDTQYF
TRBV2	NA	TRBJ2-1	many	TGTGCCAGCCTCGGAGGGCGCAATGAGCAGTTCTTC	CASLGGRNEQFF
TRBV27	NA	TRBJ2-3	few	TGTGCCAGCAGTTTTTTTGGAGATACGCAGTATTTT	CASSFFGDTQYF
TRBV19	TRBD1	TRBJ2-1	NA	TGTGCCAGTAGTATTGGGACAGGGAGCCCCAATGAGCAGTTCTTC	CASSIGTGSPNEQFF
TRBV13	TRBD2	TRBJ2-1	many	TGTGCCAGCAGCGCTACTAGCGGGTACAATGAGCAGTTCTTC	CASSATSGYNEQFF
TRBV4-2	TRBD1	TRBJ2-6	NA	TGTGCCAGCAGCCCCCAATCAGGCAACAGGGGGTCTGGGGCCAACGTCCTGACTTTC	CASSPQSGNRGSGANVLTF
TRBV18	NA	TRBJ1-6	NA	TGTGCCAGCTCACCGTCGGGGGCTGACTCACCCCTCCACTTT	CASSPSGADSPLHF
TRBV7-9	NA	TRBJ1-1	few	TGTGCCAGCAGCACCTTCCTTGTGGGGGCGCGGGCTTTCTTT	CASSTFLVGARAFF
TRBV5-4	TRBD2	TRBJ2-1	NA	TGTGCCAGCAGCTTGGATGGCGGGAGTTTAGTCAATGAGCAGTTCTTC	CASSLDGGSLVNEQFF
TRBV2	TRBD1	TRBJ2-3	many	TGTGCCAGCAGTCCTCCGGGACAGGGGGATACGCAGTATTTT	CASSPPGQGDTQYF
TRBV15	NA	TRBJ2-1	many	TGTGCCACCAGCAGAGACAGGGTCTCCTACAATGAGCAGTTCTTC	CATSRDRVSYNEQFF
TRBV5-1	TRBD1	TRBJ1-4	many	TGCGCCAGCAGCTTGACAGGGGGAGGTGAAAAACTGTTTTTT	CASSLTGGGEKLFF
TRBV6-1	NA	TRBJ2-1	NA	TGTGCCAGTAGGGGGGTTGTGGGAAATGAGCAGTTCTTC	CASRGVVGNEQFF
TRBV20-1	TRBD1	TRBJ1-5	NA	TGCAGTGCTAGTCTGCCCGGGACAGGGTTTTTCCAGCCCCAGCATTTT	CSASLPGTGFFQPQHF
TRBV3-1	NA	TRBJ2-1	few	TGTGCCAGCAGCCAAGCTCTAGCTTCCTACAATGAGCAGTTCTTC	CASSQALASYNEQFF
TRBV10-3	TRBD1	TRBJ1-5	many	TGTGCCATCAGTGAGTCGGAGGGGGCGAGCAATCAGCCCCAGCATTTT	CAISESEGASNQPQHF
TRBV6-2/TRBV6-3	NA	TRBJ2-1	NA	TGTGCCAGCAGTTACTCGGGTTCCGCTAATGAGCAGTTCTTC	CASSYSGSANEQFF
TRBV4-3	NA	TRBJ1-6	few	TGCGCCAGCAGCCAAGGGACACCGGTTCGTTCACCCCTCCACTTT	CASSQGTPVRSPLHF
TRBV12-3/TRBV12-4	NA	TRBJ1-5	few	TGTGCCAGCAGTTTGTTCAGTAGCAATCAGCCCCAGCATTTT	CASSLFSSNQPQHF
TRBV28	NA	TRBJ2-1	many	TGTGCCAGCAACTGGTTGGGTGAGCAGTTCTTC	CASNWLGEQFF
TRBV4-3	TRBD2	TRBJ2-3	NA	TGCGCCAGCAGCCGAAAAGGGTCCCTAGCGGGAGGAGATACGCAGTATTTT	CASSRKGSLAGGDTQYF
TRBV28	NA	TRBJ1-2	many	TGTGCCACCGACGCGGACGGGAACCCACTGAACTATGGCTACACCTTC	CATDADGNPLNYGYTF
TRBV20-1	TRBD1	TRBJ1-1	many	TGCAGTGCTAGCGGGGACAGGGTCACTGAAGCTTTCTTT	CSASGDRVTEAFF
TRBV28	NA	TRBJ1-4	many	TGTGCCAGCAGTTTAGAGTTTCCGGGGAGGGATTTCATGAACGATAATGAAAAACTGTTTTTT	CASSLEFPGRDFMNDNEKLFF
TRBV28	TRBD1	TRBJ2-3	many	TGTGCCACTCATCGACAGGGAAGCACAGATACGCAGTATTTT	CATHRQGSTDTQYF
TRBV11-3	TRBD2	TRBJ2-3	many	TGTGCCAGCAGCCGGACTAGCGGGAGTGATACGCAGTATTTT	CASSRTSGSDTQYF
TRBV24-1	TRBD2	TRBJ2-1	many	TGTGCCACCAGTGATTTGCCGGGACTAGCGGGAGAGGGTGAGCAGTTCTTC	CATSDLPGLAGEGEQFF
TRBV4-1	TRBD2	TRBJ2-3	NA	TGCGCCAGCAGCCGTATGACTAGCGGGACAGATACGCAGTATTTT	CASSRMTSGTDTQYF
TRBV2	TRBD2	TRBJ2-1	many	TGTGCCAGCAGCATGGAAACTAGCGGCTCCTACAATGAGCAGTTCTTC	CASSMETSGSYNEQFF
TRBV20-1	TRBD2	TRBJ2-1	many	TGCAGTGCTAGAGGGGGAGGGGACAATGAGCAGTTCTTC	CSARGGGDNEQFF